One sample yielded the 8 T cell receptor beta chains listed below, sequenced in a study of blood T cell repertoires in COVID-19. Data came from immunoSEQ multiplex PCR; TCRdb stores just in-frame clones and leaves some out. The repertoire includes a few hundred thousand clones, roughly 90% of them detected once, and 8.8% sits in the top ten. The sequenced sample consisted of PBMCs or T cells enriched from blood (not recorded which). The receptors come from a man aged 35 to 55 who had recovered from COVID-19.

The CDR3 DNA sequence: TGTGCCAGCAGTATACGGGGGAGCTCCTACGAGCAGTACTTC. Its protein product is CASSIRGSSYEQYF. V is TRBV6-5 and J is TRBJ2-7; tentatively, D is TRBD2 (6 bases). The V end was cut by 5 bases, the J end by 0 bases, with 11 bases between. The CDR3 loop spans 14 amino acids. The V gene's germline CDR1 is MNHEY and CDR2 SVGAGI.

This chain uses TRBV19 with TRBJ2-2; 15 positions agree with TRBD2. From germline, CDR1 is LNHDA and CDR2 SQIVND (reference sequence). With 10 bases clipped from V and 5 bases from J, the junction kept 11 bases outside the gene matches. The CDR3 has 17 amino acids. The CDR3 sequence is CATTGTSGGSGTGELFF. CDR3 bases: TGTGCCACCACCGGGACTAGCGGGGGGTCGGGTACCGGGGAGCTGTTTTTT.

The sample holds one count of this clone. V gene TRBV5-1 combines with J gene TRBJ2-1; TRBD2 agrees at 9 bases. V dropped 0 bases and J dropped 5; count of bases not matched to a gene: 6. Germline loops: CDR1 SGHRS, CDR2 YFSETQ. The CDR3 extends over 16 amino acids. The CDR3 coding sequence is TGCGCCAGCAGCTTGGGGACTAGCGCATCAAACAATGAGCAGTTCTTC. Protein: CASSLGTSASNNEQFF.

CDR3 nucleotide sequence: TGTGCCAGCAGCGTAGAACAGGGGCGCGGGTATGAGCAGTTCTTC. Translation: CASSVEQGRGYEQFF. This chain connects TRBV9 to TRBJ2-1; 7 bases match TRBD1. CDR1 and CDR2 from the germline V gene are SGDLS and YYNGEE. Trimming took 0 bases from V and 8 from J; bases not matched to a gene: 8. The CDR3 is made up of 15 amino acids. Using reference TRBV9 and TRBJ2-1 for the parts outside the CDR3, the full variable domain is DSGVTQTPKHLITATGQRVTLRCSPRSGDLSVYWYQQSLDQGLQFLIQYYNGEERAKGNILERFSAQQFPDLHSELNLSSLELGDSALYFCASSVEQGRGYEQFFGPGTRLTVL.

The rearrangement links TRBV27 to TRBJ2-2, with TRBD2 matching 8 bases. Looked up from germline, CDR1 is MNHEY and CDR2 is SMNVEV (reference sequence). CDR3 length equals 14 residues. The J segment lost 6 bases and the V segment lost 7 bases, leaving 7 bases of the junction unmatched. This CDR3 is CASNREGHAGELFF. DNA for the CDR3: TGTGCCAGCAATCGGGAGGGCCATGCCGGGGAGCTGTTTTTT.

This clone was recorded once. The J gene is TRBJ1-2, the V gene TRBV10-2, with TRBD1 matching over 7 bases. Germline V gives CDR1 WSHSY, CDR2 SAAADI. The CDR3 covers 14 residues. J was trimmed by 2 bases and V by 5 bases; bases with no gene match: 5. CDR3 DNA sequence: TGCGCCAGCAGTACAGGGACAGCGAACTATGGCTACACCTTC. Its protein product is CASSTGTANYGYTF.

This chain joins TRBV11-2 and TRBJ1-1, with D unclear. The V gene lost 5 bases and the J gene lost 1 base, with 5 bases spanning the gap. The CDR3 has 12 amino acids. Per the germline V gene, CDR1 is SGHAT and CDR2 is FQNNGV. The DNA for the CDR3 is TGTGCCAGCAGCCCAGGGAACACTGAAGCTTTCTTT. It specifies CASSPGNTEAFF.

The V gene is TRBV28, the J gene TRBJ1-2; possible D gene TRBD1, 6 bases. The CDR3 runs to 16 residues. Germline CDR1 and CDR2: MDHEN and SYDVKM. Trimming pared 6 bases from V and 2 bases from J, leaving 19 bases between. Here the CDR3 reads CASSPNLGGTNYGYTF. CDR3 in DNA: TGTGCCAGCAGCCCTAACCTAGGGGGTACCAACTATGGCTACACCTTC.